A selection of T cell receptor beta chains follows, all from one sample in a study of CD8 T cells in Susac syndrome. TCRdb passed the immunoSEQ multiplex PCR reads through MiXCR, listing each CDR3 protein once. The table shows approximately 100,000 distinct CDR3 sequences, with about nine tenths occurring only once. Material for sequencing was CD8+ T cells from PBMCs. The receptors shown here come from a human donor in good health. Both conserved end residues are part of each CDR3.

V gene: TRBV7-9
CDR3 protein: CASSQQGPYEQYF

V gene: TRBV29-1
CDR3 protein: CSAGGSSSYEQYF

V gene: TRBV20-1
CDR3 protein: CSARGGDGTDYNEQFF

V gene: TRBV5-1
CDR3 protein: CASSLEVGRGQETQYF

V gene: TRBV2
CDR3 protein: CASSTPGLAGVADTQYF

V gene: TRBV4-1
CDR3 protein: CASSQDWREQYF

V gene: TRBV9
CDR3 protein: CASSVAAEMGTQYF

V gene: TRBV14
CDR3 protein: CASSQDVRRNTGELFF

V gene: TRBV19
CDR3 protein: CASNGISYSDIQYF

V gene: TRBV18
CDR3 protein: CASSPPSGRPLNEQFF

V gene: TRBV20-1
CDR3 protein: CSASLLAGGLTDTQYF

V gene: TRBV7-2
CDR3 protein: CASSLKTGPNSWTEAFF

V gene: TRBV3-1
CDR3 protein: CASIPAHGNTEAFF

V gene: TRBV29-1
CDR3 protein: CSVEDVRTGTGPGNTIYF

V gene: TRBV6-2/TRBV6-3
CDR3 protein: CASSLGDHQPQHF

V gene: TRBV6-2/TRBV6-3
CDR3 protein: CASIRGGNTEAFF

V gene: TRBV5-1
CDR3 protein: CASSLQLPYNEQFF

V gene: TRBV7-2
CDR3 protein: CASSSDRGLLETDTQYF

V gene: TRBV7-3
CDR3 protein: CASSPGQGDTGELFF

V gene: TRBV12-3/TRBV12-4
CDR3 protein: CASSFGAEPDF

V gene: TRBV20-1
CDR3 protein: CSARRGSENTEAFF

V gene: TRBV10-2
CDR3 protein: CASSDFRRGTLNEQFF

V gene: TRBV29-1
CDR3 protein: CSVEGSRGEGYTF

V gene: TRBV2
CDR3 protein: CASRGSSNTGELFF

V gene: TRBV7-6
CDR3 protein: CASSLAPLNTEAFF

V gene: TRBV4-1
CDR3 protein: CASSQYRGDEQYF

V gene: TRBV29-1
CDR3 protein: CSVFGSTTGNGYTF

V gene: TRBV7-8
CDR3 protein: CASSSRDRGPSPLHF

V gene: TRBV12-3/TRBV12-4
CDR3 protein: CASSSGQGARAVAKNIQYF

V gene: TRBV4-3
CDR3 protein: CASSQGTGIDTQYF

V gene: TRBV19
CDR3 protein: CASSLSGSTEAFF

V gene: TRBV6-6
CDR3 protein: CASSYAGDYEQYF

V gene: TRBV20-1
CDR3 protein: CSAGDDSYNEQFF

V gene: TRBV6-2/TRBV6-3
CDR3 protein: CASSYYRNEQFF

V gene: TRBV3-1
CDR3 protein: CASSQDTRGANEQFF

V gene: TRBV5-1
CDR3 protein: CASRGYNGTGGKNTEAFF

V gene: TRBV5-5
CDR3 protein: CASSLGAYVEPQHF

V gene: TRBV4-2
CDR3 protein: CASSPTISGGNVYEQYF

V gene: TRBV4-3
CDR3 protein: CASSQDGLLGTEAFF

V gene: TRBV4-3
CDR3 protein: CASSQEPGMNTEAFF

V gene: TRBV7-3
CDR3 protein: CASRLIPGDEQFF

V gene: TRBV13
CDR3 protein: CASRYANTGELFF

V gene: TRBV5-1
CDR3 protein: CASSLDSRNTEAFF

V gene: TRBV25-1
CDR3 protein: CASSPPARFGETQYF

V gene: TRBV20-1
CDR3 protein: CSASGGPTYNEQFF

V gene: TRBV5-1
CDR3 protein: CASSFGTGNQPQHF

V gene: TRBV6-2/TRBV6-3
CDR3 protein: CASSYGQGWTQYF

V gene: TRBV29-1
CDR3 protein: CSVEKREFLGEQFF

V gene: TRBV14
CDR3 protein: CASNLGWEQNEQFF

V gene: TRBV12-3/TRBV12-4
CDR3 protein: CASSLFLQGDGYTF

V gene: TRBV12-3/TRBV12-4
CDR3 protein: CASSLAGGLQFF

V gene: TRBV7-9
CDR3 protein: CASSRTSGSSDTQYF

V gene: TRBV3-1
CDR3 protein: CASSQGPVSRETQYF

V gene: TRBV12-3/TRBV12-4
CDR3 protein: CASTRTGGFYEQYF

V gene: TRBV4-1
CDR3 protein: CASSQEPGVQPQHF

V gene: TRBV6-2/TRBV6-3
CDR3 protein: CASTTQERGTYEQYF